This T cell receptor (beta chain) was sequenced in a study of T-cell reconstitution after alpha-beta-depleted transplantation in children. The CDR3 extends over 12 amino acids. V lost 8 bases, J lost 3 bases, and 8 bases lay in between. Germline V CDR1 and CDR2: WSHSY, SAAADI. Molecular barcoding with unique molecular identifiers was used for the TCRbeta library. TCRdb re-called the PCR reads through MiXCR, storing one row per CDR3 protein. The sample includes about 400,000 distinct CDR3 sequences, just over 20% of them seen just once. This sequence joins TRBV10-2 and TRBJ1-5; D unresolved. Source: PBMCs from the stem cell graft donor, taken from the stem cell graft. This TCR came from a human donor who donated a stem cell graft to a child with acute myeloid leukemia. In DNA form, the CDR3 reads TGCGCCAGCGGCTACACCAATCAGCCCCAGCATTTT. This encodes CASGYTNQPQHF.